This TCR beta chain was identified during a study of cytotoxic CD8 clonotypes in ibrutinib-treated CLL. In the study overall: Within the patient group, approximately 10 were relapsed/refractory and around 15 treatment-naive, and 17 were IGHV unmutated. The authors obtained response samples at a median of about 11 months of treatment, range 6 to 36. Whole-study findings and limits: Public clonotypes were seen rarely and were contracted or stable on treatment.

Sequencing was designed to attain a depth spanning 1 in 200,000 to 1 in 1 million T cells. Sequenced by immunoSEQ multiplex PCR; TCRdb stores in-frame clones only, minus some. The sample consists of some 70,000 clones, about 64% of them appearing once. V was clipped by 1 base and J by 8 bases, with 11 bases between them. The CDR3 runs to 13 residues. In germline, CDR1 is SGHVS, CDR2 FNYEAQ. This clone was counted a few times. Antigen: not known. This sample comprised PBMCs, obtained after 12 months of ibrutinib treatment. The clonotype comes from a human donor with chronic lymphocytic leukemia. V usage is TRBV7-6 and J usage is TRBJ1-1; D unclear. The CDR3 DNA is TGTGCCAGCAGCTTAGTTGAGGGTTACGAAGCTTTCTTT. This sequence encodes CASSLVEGYEAFF.